Below are 10 T cell receptor beta chains sequenced from a single sample in a study of monozygotic twins with inflammatory bowel disease. Reprocessing the 5' RACE reads, TCRdb reports a single entry for every CDR3 protein and omits DNA. This sample contains around 380,000 distinct CDR3 sequences. The specimen was blood. Receptors originate from a human donor with ulcerative colitis or Crohn's disease, or a healthy co-twin of an affected twin (not recorded which).

The CDR3 spells CSAHGAEGRQYF. The chain joins TRBV29-1 to TRBJ2-7; the TRBD1 assignment by TCRdb is unverifiable without DNA. The CDR3 has 12 amino acids. The germline V gene encodes CDR1 SQVTM and CDR2 ANQGSEA.

The chain employs TRBV2 and TRBJ1-5; TCRdb gives TRBD1 as the D gene, but with no DNA this cannot be confirmed. There are 13 residues in the CDR3. The germline gives CDR1 SNHLY, CDR2 FYNNEI. The CDR3 is CASSEAAGGPQHF.

The J gene is TRBJ2-1, the V gene TRBV6-1; TCRdb outputs TRBD1, but without DNA this stays unchecked. The V gene's germline CDR1 is MNHNS and CDR2 SASEGT. The CDR3 is made up of 16 amino acids. Here the CDR3 reads CASSPSGAGPYNEQFF.

The chain couples TRBV6-1 to TRBJ2-7; TCRdb returns TRBD2, unconfirmable since there is no DNA. In germline, CDR1 is MNHNS, CDR2 SASEGT. The CDR3 extends over 13 amino acids. The chain's CDR3 is CASSHGTSYEQYF.

The rearrangement links TRBV7-6 to TRBJ2-1; as DNA is missing, the TRBD1 call by TCRdb cannot be tested. The germline V gene encodes CDR1 SGHVS and CDR2 FNYEAQ. CDR3 length: 16 residues. CDR3 loop: CASSPFGAGTSNEQFF.

V and J are TRBV4-2 and TRBJ1-5; TCRdb's assignment of TRBD1 cannot be checked, as there is no DNA. Germline-derived CDR1 and CDR2 are LGHNA and YNFKEQ. The CDR3 sequence is 17 residues long. CDR3 amino acids: CASSQETGVSGNQPQHF.

The chain couples TRBV6-5 to TRBJ1-2. The length of the CDR3 is 12 residues. Germline V CDR1 and CDR2: MNHEY, SVGAGI. CDR3 sequence reads: CASSYRRGGYTF.

CDR3 sequence reads: CASSLGGEYQETQYF. This chain links TRBV5-1 with TRBJ2-5; TCRdb's D call of TRBD2 is untestable without DNA. The germline V gene encodes CDR1 SGHRS and CDR2 YFSETQ. The CDR3 is 15 residues long.

V and J are TRBV7-2 and TRBJ2-1; TCRdb returns TRBD2, unconfirmable since there is no DNA. The germline V gene has CDR1 SGHTA and CDR2 FQGNSA. The CDR3 sequence is 16 residues long. The CDR3 protein is CASSLIGTPSNNEQFF.

J is TRBJ1-1 and V is TRBV2. This CDR3 comprises 18 residues. CDR1 SNHLY and CDR2 FYNNEI come from the germline V gene. The chain's CDR3 is CASSDFERAGLGNTEAFF.